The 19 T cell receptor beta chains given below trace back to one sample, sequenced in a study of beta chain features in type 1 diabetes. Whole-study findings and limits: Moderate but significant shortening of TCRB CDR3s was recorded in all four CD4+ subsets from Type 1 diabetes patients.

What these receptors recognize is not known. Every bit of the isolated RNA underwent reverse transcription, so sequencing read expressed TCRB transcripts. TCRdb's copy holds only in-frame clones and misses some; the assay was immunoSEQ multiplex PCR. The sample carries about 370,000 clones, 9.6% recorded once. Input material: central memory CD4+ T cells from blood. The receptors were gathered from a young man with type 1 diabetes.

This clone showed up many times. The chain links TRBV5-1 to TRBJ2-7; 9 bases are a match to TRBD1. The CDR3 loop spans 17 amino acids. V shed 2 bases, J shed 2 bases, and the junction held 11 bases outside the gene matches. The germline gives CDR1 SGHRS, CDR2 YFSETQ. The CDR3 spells CASSFGVGTGSTYEQYF. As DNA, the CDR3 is TGCGCCAGCAGCTTTGGCGTGGGGACAGGGTCCACCTACGAGCAGTACTTC.

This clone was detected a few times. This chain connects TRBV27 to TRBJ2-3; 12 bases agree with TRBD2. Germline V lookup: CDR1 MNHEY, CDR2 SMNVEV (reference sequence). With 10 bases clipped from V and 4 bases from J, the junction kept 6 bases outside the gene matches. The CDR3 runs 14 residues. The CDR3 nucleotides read TGTGCCATCGCGACTAGCGGGAGACCAGATACGCAGTATTTT. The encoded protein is CAIATSGRPDTQYF.

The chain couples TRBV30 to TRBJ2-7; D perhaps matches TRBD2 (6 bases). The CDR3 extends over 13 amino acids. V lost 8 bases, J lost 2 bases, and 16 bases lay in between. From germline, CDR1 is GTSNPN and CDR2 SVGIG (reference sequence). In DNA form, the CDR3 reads TGTGCCCAAAGCCGGGGACTCACCTACGAGCAGTACTTC. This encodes CAQSRGLTYEQYF.

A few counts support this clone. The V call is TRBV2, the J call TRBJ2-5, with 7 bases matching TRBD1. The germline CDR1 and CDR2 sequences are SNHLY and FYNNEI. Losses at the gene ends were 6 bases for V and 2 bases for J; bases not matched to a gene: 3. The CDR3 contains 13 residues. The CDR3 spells CASRQGRQETQYF. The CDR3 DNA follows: TGTGCCAGCAGACAGGGGAGACAAGAGACCCAGTACTTC.

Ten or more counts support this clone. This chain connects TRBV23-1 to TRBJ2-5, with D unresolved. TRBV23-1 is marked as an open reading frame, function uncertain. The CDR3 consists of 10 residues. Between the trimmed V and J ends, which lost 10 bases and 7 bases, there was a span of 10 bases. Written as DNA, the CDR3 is TGCGCCACCAAACCGGGGACCCAGTACTTC. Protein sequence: CATKPGTQYF.

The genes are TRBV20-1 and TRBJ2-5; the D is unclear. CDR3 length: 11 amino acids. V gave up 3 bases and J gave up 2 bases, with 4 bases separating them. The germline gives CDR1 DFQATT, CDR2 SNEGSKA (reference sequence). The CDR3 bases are TGCAGTGCTAGTAGACAAGAGACCCAGTACTTC. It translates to CSASRQETQYF.

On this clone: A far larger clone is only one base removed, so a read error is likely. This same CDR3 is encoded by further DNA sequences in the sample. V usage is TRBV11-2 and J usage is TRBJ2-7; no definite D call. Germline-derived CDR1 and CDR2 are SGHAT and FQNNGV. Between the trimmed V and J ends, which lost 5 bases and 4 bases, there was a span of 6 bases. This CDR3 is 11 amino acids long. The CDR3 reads CASSPGYEQYF. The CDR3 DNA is TGTGCCAGCAGCCCCGGGTACGAGCAGTACTTC.

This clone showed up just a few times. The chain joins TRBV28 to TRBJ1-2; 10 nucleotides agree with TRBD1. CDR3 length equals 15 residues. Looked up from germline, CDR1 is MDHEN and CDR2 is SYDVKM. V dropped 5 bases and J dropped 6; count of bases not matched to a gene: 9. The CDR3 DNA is TGTGCCAGCAGTGACCCCGGGACAGGGGTAAATGGCTACACCTTC. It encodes CASSDPGTGVNGYTF.

The CDR3 loop reads CASSLANNGRSGANVLTF. The CDR3 DNA sequence: TGCGCCAGCAGCTTGGCCAATAACGGGAGGAGTGGGGCCAACGTCCTGACTTTC. The genes are TRBV5-1 and TRBJ2-6; 7 nucleotides align to TRBD2. The V gene's germline CDR1 is SGHRS and CDR2 YFSETQ. Trimming at V came to 0 bases and at J to 3 bases, leaving 9 bases not matched to a gene. The CDR3 is 18 residues long.

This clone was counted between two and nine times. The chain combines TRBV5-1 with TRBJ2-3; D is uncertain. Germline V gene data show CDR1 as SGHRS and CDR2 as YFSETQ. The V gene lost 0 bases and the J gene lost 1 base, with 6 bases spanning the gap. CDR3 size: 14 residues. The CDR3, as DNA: TGCGCCAGCAGCTTGGGGCCAGGCACAGATACGCAGTATTTT. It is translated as CASSLGPGTDTQYF.

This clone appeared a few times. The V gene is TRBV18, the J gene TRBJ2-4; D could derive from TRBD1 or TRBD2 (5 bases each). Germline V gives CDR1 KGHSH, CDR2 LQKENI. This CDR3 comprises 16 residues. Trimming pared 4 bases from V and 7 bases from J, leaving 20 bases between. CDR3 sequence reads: CASSRDGAGPSNIQYF. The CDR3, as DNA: TGTGCCAGCTCACGCGACGGGGCAGGCCCGTCGAACATTCAGTACTTC.

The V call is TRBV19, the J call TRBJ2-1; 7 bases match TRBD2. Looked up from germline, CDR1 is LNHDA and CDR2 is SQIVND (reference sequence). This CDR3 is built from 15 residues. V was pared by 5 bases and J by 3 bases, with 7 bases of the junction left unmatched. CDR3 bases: TGTGCCAGTAGTTCGGGAGTAGCGGGCTACAATGAGCAGTTCTTC. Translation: CASSSGVAGYNEQFF.

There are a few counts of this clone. The CDR3 DNA follows: TGTGCCAGCAGCTTAAGGGATCTCGGGGAGCTGTTTTTT. Encoded protein: CASSLRDLGELFF. V and J are TRBV11-2 and TRBJ2-2; no reliable D call. CDR3 length: 13 residues. Trimming took off 2 bases at V and 7 bases at J, with 8 bases between the two ends. The germline V gene encodes CDR1 SGHAT and CDR2 FQNNGV.

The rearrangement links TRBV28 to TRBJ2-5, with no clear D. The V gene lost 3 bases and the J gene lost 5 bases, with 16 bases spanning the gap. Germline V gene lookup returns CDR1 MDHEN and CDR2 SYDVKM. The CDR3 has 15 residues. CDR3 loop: CASSFPWGAGETQYF. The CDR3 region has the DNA TGTGCCAGCAGTTTCCCCTGGGGTGCAGGTGAGACCCAGTACTTC.

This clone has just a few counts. The CDR3 bases are TGTGCCAGCAGCCATGGACAACTTGGCTACACCTTC. Its protein is CASSHGQLGYTF. This chain links TRBV11-2 with TRBJ1-2; possible D gene TRBD1, 5 bases. CDR3 size: 12 residues. Germline CDR1 and CDR2: SGHAT and FQNNGV. V dropped 5 bases and J dropped 7 bases, with 11 bases sitting between them. Full variable domain (missing parts from reference TRBV11-2 and TRBJ1-2): EAGVAQSPRYKIIEKRQSVAFWCNPISGHATLYWYQQILGQGPKLLIQFQNNGVVDDSQLPKDRFSAERLKGVDSTLKIQPAKLEDSAVYLCASSHGQLGYTFGSGTRLTVV.

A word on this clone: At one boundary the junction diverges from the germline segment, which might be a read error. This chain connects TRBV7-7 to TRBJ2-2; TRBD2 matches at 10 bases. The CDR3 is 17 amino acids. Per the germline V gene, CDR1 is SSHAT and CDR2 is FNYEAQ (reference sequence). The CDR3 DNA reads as TGTGCTAGCAGCCCAGCGGGAGGGCCGTCAAACACCGGGGAGCTGTTTTTT. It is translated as CASSPAGGPSNTGELFF. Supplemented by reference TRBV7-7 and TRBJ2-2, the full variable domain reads GAGVSQSPRYKVTKRGQDVTLRCDPISSHATLYWYQQALGQGPEFLTYFNYEAQPDKSGLPSDRFSAERPEGSISTLTIQRTEQRDSAMYRCASSPAGGPSNTGELFFGEGSRLTVL.

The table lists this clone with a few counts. CDR3 amino acids: CASSAIAGTGRDEQYF. The DNA for the CDR3 is TGTGCCAGTAGTGCGATCGCCGGGACGGGGCGGGACGAGCAGTACTTC. This sequence joins TRBV19 and TRBJ2-7; tentatively, D is TRBD1 or TRBD2 (5 bases each). CDR3 length: 16 residues. The V gene lost 5 bases and the J gene lost 5 bases, with 22 bases spanning the gap. From germline, CDR1 is LNHDA and CDR2 SQIVND (reference sequence).

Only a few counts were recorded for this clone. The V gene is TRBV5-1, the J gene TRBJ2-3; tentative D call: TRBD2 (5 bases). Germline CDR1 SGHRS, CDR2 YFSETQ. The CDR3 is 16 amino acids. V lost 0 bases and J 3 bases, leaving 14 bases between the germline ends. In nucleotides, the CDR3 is TGCGCCAGCAGCTTGGGGGAGACTACCGGTACAGATACGCAGTATTTT. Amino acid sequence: CASSLGETTGTDTQYF.

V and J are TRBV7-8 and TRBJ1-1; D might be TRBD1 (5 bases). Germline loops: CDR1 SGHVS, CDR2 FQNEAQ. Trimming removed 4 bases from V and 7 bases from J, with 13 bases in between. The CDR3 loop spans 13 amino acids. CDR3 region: CASSSMGTSEAFF. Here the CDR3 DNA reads TGTGCCAGCAGCTCTATGGGGACGAGTGAAGCTTTCTTT.